The 31 T cell receptor beta chains presented below share a single source sample, sequenced in a study of T cell responses to AZD1222 COVID-19 vaccine. This table comes from immunoSEQ multiplex PCR, and its TCRdb copy is limited to in-frame clones, with some not included. This table holds some 200,000 clones, around 89% found once. The starting material was peripheral blood, obtained 28 days after the second AZD1222 dose. The receptors shown here come from an adult who received the AZD1222 COVID-19 vaccine.

This chain joins TRBV24-1 and TRBJ2-5, with TRBD2 matching over 15 bases. This CDR3 region has 15 residues. Germline values: CDR1 KGHDR, CDR2 SFDVKD. With 8 bases clipped from V and 5 bases from J, the junction kept 5 bases outside the gene matches. CDR3 sequence reads: CATNGTSGRWETQYF. DNA for the CDR3: TGTGCCACCAACGGGACTAGCGGGAGGTGGGAGACCCAGTACTTC.

The chain has TRBV6-5 and TRBJ1-1, with TRBD1 matching 7 bases. V gave up 6 bases and J gave up 3 bases; unmatched junction bases: 4. Germline loops: CDR1 MNHEY, CDR2 SVGAGI. The CDR3 has 13 amino acids. Here the CDR3 reads CASSLRGDTEAFF. The CDR3 DNA reads TGTGCCAGCAGCCTCAGGGGGGACACTGAAGCTTTCTTT.

This chain links TRBV24-1 with TRBJ2-6; D gene unclear. CDR3 length equals 15 residues. Trimming removed 2 bases from V and 0 bases from J, with 4 bases in between. Germline CDR1 KGHDR, CDR2 SFDVKD. The CDR3 DNA sequence: TGTGCCACCAGTGATTGGGACTCTGGGGCCAACGTCCTGACTTTC. Translation: CATSDWDSGANVLTF.

V is TRBV19 and J is TRBJ1-6; tentative D call: TRBD1 (5 bases). The germline CDR1 and CDR2 sequences are LNHDA and SQIVND (reference sequence). CDR3 length equals 15 residues. Trimming removed 3 bases from V and 6 bases from J, with 12 bases in between. The CDR3 coding sequence is TGTGCCAGTAGTATTAATCGGGGGACTAATTCACCCCTCCACTTT. Translated, it gives CASSINRGTNSPLHF.

The table lists this clone with a count of one. The chain recombines TRBV24-1 with TRBJ1-5; 7 positions match TRBD1. This CDR3 has 13 amino acids. Germline assignment: CDR1 KGHDR and CDR2 SFDVKD. J gave up 7 bases and V 6 bases, and 5 bases lay outside the gene matches. In DNA, the CDR3 is TGTGCCACCAGTCAGACAGGGAAGCAGCCCCAGCATTTT. Translation: CATSQTGKQPQHF.

The V and J genes are TRBV7-9 and TRBJ1-6, with TRBD1 matching over 10 bases. The V segment lost 0 bases and the J segment 7 bases; nucleotides outside the gene matches: 3. CDR3 length: 16 amino acids. Germline CDR1 reads SEHNR; CDR2 reads FQNEAQ (reference sequence). The CDR3 coding sequence is TGTGCCAGCAGCTTAGCGATGGGACAGGGGAATTCACCCCTCCACTTT. This translates into CASSLAMGQGNSPLHF. The full variable domain, in which reference TRBV7-9 and TRBJ1-6 provide the parts outside the CDR3, is DTGVSQNPRHKITKRGQNVTFRCDPISEHNRLYWYRQTLGQGPEFLTYFQNEAQLEKSRLLSDRFSAERPKGSFSTLEIQRTEQGDSAMYLCASSLAMGQGNSPLHFGNGTRLTVT.

CDR3 nucleotide sequence: TGTGCCAGCAGCCAAGACCCGGCACTAGCGGGAGATGGTGTGTTCTTC. Protein sequence: CASSQDPALAGDGVFF. The chain is built from TRBV4-2 and TRBJ2-1, with 11 nucleotides matching TRBD2. The V and J ends lost 0 bases and 15 bases, in that order; junction bases with no gene match: 13. Germline loops: CDR1 LGHNA, CDR2 YNFKEQ. This CDR3 is 16 amino acids long.

The CDR3: CASSQVTYNEQFF. CDR3 bases: TGTGCCAGCAGCCAAGTTACCTACAATGAGCAGTTCTTC. This chain links TRBV3-1 (or the pseudogene TRBV3-2) with TRBJ2-1, with D unclear. V was trimmed by 1 base and J by 2 bases, leaving 3 bases between them. This CDR3 comprises 13 residues. Germline-derived CDR1 and CDR2 are LGHDT and YNNKEL (reference sequence).

Only one count was recorded for this clone. The gene calls are TRBV27 and TRBJ2-1; TRBD2 might be the D (6 bases). CDR1 and CDR2 from the germline V gene are MNHEY and SMNVEV (reference sequence). This CDR3 spans 16 amino acids. V shed 6 bases and J shed 0 bases, with 15 bases lying between them. CDR3: CASRPRGGSSYNEQFF. For the CDR3, the DNA is TGTGCCAGCAGGCCGCGGGGCGGCAGCTCCTACAATGAGCAGTTCTTC.

The V call is TRBV6-1, the J call TRBJ1-2; perhaps TRBD1 as D (6 bases). The germline CDR1 and CDR2 sequences are MNHNS and SASEGT. This CDR3 region has 14 residues. Deletions cut 1 base from V and 4 bases from J, with 10 bases between. The CDR3 coding sequence is TGTGCCAGCAGTGAAGACAGGGACCCCTATGGCTACACCTTC. Encoded protein: CASSEDRDPYGYTF.

This clone has just one count. In DNA, the CDR3 is TGTGCCAGTAGTATTCAGGGACAGGGGACCGGGGAGCTGTTTTTT. Translated, it gives CASSIQGQGTGELFF. The V and J genes are TRBV19 and TRBJ2-2; TRBD1 agrees at 10 bases. J gave up 5 bases and V 3 bases, and 3 bases lay outside the gene matches. Germline CDR1 is LNHDA and CDR2 is SQIVND (reference sequence). The CDR3 sequence is 15 residues long. Full variable domain (rest looked up from reference TRBV19 and TRBJ2-2): DGGITQSPKYLFRKEGQNVTLSCEQNLNHDAMYWYRQDPGQGLRLIYYSQIVNDFQKGDIAEGYSVSREKKESFPLTVTSAQKNPTAFYLCASSIQGQGTGELFFGEGSRLTVL.

Comments on this clone: This specimen includes other DNA sequences encoding the same CDR3. The genes are TRBV7-9 and TRBJ2-7; D call uncertain. The CDR3 length is 11 residues. Germline lookup yields CDR1 SEHNR and CDR2 FQNEAQ (reference sequence). The V gene lost 5 bases and the J gene lost 3 bases, with 5 bases spanning the gap. The chain's CDR3 is CASSLFYEQYF. The DNA of the CDR3 is TGTGCCAGCAGCCTTTTCTACGAGCAGTACTTC.

This clone appeared once. This chain links TRBV27 with TRBJ1-4, with TRBD1 matching 8 bases. There are 14 residues in the CDR3. Germline CDR1 and CDR2: MNHEY and SMNVEV (reference sequence). J lost 3 bases, V lost 6 bases, and 3 bases had no gene match. CDR3 in amino acids: CASRGQGPNEKLFF. CDR3 in DNA: TGTGCCAGCAGAGGACAGGGACCTAATGAAAAACTGTTTTTT.

This chain links TRBV19 with TRBJ1-1, with 8 bases that match TRBD1. The CDR3 spans 15 residues. Looked up from germline, CDR1 is LNHDA and CDR2 is SQIVND (reference sequence). V lost 5 bases and J lost 3; bases outside the gene matches: 8. The CDR3 region is CASSDYRGKYTEAFF. In DNA form, the CDR3 reads TGTGCCAGTAGTGATTACAGGGGGAAGTACACTGAAGCTTTCTTT.

V and J are TRBV20-1 and TRBJ1-5; D is unresolved. This CDR3 is built from 12 residues. Trimming removed 3 bases at V and 7 bases at J, with 10 bases between. Germline CDR1 and CDR2: DFQATT and SNEGSKA (reference sequence). The CDR3 loop reads CSASFPPQPQHF. CDR3 sequence (DNA): TGCAGTGCTAGTTTTCCTCCGCAGCCCCAGCATTTT.

The gene calls are TRBV10-3 and TRBJ2-3; D ambiguous. The V gene's germline CDR1 is ENHRY and CDR2 SYGVKD. The V gene lost 4 bases and the J gene lost 1 base, with 9 bases spanning the gap. CDR3 length: 14 amino acids. The CDR3 spells CAISGHSRTDTQYF. CDR3 in DNA: TGTGCCATCAGTGGTCACTCGCGCACAGATACGCAGTATTTT.

DNA of the CDR3: TGTGCCAGCAGCTATAGACAGGGGGCCTCTGGAAACACCATATATTTT. It specifies CASSYRQGASGNTIYF. The J gene is TRBJ1-3, the V gene TRBV7-2; TRBD1 matches at 10 bases. CDR1 and CDR2 (germline): SGHTA, FQGNSA. The CDR3 spans 16 residues. V gave up 4 bases and J gave up 0 bases; unmatched junction bases: 3.

This rearrangement joins TRBV6-2 or TRBV6-3 to TRBJ2-2; D is uncertain. V gave up 5 bases and J gave up 3 bases, with 7 bases separating them. The length of the CDR3 is 13 residues. Germline loops: CDR1 MNHEY, CDR2 SVGEGT. CDR3 coding DNA: TGTGCCAGCAGTCCCCCTTACACCGGGGAGCTGTTTTTT. Amino acid sequence: CASSPPYTGELFF.

V and J are TRBV7-2 and TRBJ2-7, with 10 bases fitting TRBD2. The germline V gene has CDR1 SGHTA and CDR2 FQGNSA. After removal of 0 bases from V and 1 base from J, the junction contained 6 bases not matched to a gene. The CDR3 contains 17 residues. The CDR3 spells CASSLASPSGGSYEQYF. The CDR3, as DNA: TGTGCCAGCAGCTTAGCCAGTCCTAGCGGGGGTTCCTACGAGCAGTACTTC.

This clone has only one observation. The CDR3 loop is CASSLDRGAGDTQYF. CDR3 sequence (DNA): TGTGCCAGCAGCTTGGACAGGGGGGCGGGAGATACGCAGTATTTT. This chain connects TRBV7-2 to TRBJ2-3; 10 bases are a match to TRBD1. The CDR3 length is 15 residues. In germline, CDR1 is SGHTA, CDR2 FQGNSA. With 3 bases clipped from V and 5 bases from J, the junction kept 5 bases outside the gene matches.

This clone was recorded once. The chain links TRBV7-2 to TRBJ1-3; TRBD1 might be the D (5 bases). V was clipped by 2 bases and J by 0 bases, with 11 bases between them. CDR1 SGHTA and CDR2 FQGNSA come from the germline V gene. The CDR3 totals 16 residues. CDR3 sequence: CASSLIDSRSGNTIYF. The CDR3 nucleotides are TGTGCCAGCAGCTTAATTGACAGCCGCTCTGGAAACACCATATATTTT.

The chain's CDR3 is CASSQAGGGVNTEAFF. The DNA of the CDR3 is TGTGCCAGCAGCCAAGCTGGGGGAGGGGTGAACACTGAAGCTTTCTTT. The chain recombines TRBV3-1 (or the pseudogene TRBV3-2) with TRBJ1-1, with D tentatively TRBD1 (5 bases). Germline assignment: CDR1 LGHDT and CDR2 YNNKEL (reference sequence). V lost 1 base to trimming and J lost 0 bases, with 12 bases between them. The CDR3 totals 16 residues.

The rearrangement uses TRBV7-2 and TRBJ1-5, with D possibly being TRBD1 (6 bases). This CDR3 is built from 16 residues. V was cut by 3 bases and J by 2 bases, with 14 bases left in between. The germline gives CDR1 SGHTA, CDR2 FQGNSA. CDR3 DNA sequence: TGTGCCAGCAGCTTGGGGGGGGGCGCGGGCAATCAGCCCCAGCATTTT. It encodes CASSLGGGAGNQPQHF.

The CDR3 sequence is CASSKAGGSYNEQFF. The CDR3 bases are TGTGCCAGCAGTAAAGCGGGTGGCTCCTACAATGAGCAGTTCTTC. The chain uses TRBV28 and TRBJ2-1, with a possible D match to TRBD2 (6 bases). Germline V CDR1 and CDR2: MDHEN, SYDVKM. This CDR3 has 15 residues. Trimming stripped 5 bases from V and 0 bases from J, with 11 bases between.

The chain joins TRBV24-1 to TRBJ1-5, with D possibly matching TRBD1 (5 bases). The germline V gene has CDR1 KGHDR and CDR2 SFDVKD. Trimming shortened V by 3 bases and J by 5 bases, and 10 bases separated the two germline ends. This CDR3 contains 14 residues. This chain's CDR3 is CATSDPGMDQPQHF. The CDR3 coding sequence is TGTGCCACCAGTGATCCAGGGATGGATCAGCCCCAGCATTTT.

This chain uses TRBV28 with TRBJ2-3; the D call may be TRBD1 or TRBD2 (6 bases each). Germline-derived CDR1 and CDR2 are MDHEN and SYDVKM. The CDR3 has 16 residues. V was cut by 5 bases and J by 3 bases, with 18 bases left in between. As DNA, the CDR3 is TGTGCCAGCAGTACCCCGGGGGCAGGGGATACAGATACGCAGTATTTT. It is translated as CASSTPGAGDTDTQYF.

The rearrangement links TRBV6-4 to TRBJ2-2; the D call may be TRBD1 or TRBD2 (6 bases each). This CDR3 region has 15 residues. Germline CDR1 is MRHNA and CDR2 is SNTAGT. Trimming shortened V by 8 bases and J by 3 bases, and 16 bases separated the two germline ends. The CDR3 loop reads CASAPGGGYTGELFF. In DNA, the CDR3 is TGTGCCAGCGCCCCCGGAGGGGGTTACACCGGGGAGCTGTTTTTT.

This chain connects TRBV6-5 to TRBJ2-7; D is tentatively TRBD1 or TRBD2 (5 bases each). Germline V gene lookup returns CDR1 MNHEY and CDR2 SVGAGI. V was cut by 2 bases and J by 6 bases, with 11 bases left in between. The CDR3 is 13 amino acids. CDR3: CASSYTAGSEQYF. As DNA, the CDR3 is TGTGCCAGCAGTTACACGGCAGGGAGCGAGCAGTACTTC.

The chain employs TRBV30 and TRBJ2-5, with 8 nucleotides matching TRBD2. The J segment lost 2 bases and the V segment lost 2 bases, leaving 4 bases of the junction unmatched. CDR3 size: 14 residues. CDR1 is GTSNPN and CDR2 is SVGIG in the germline V gene (reference sequence). The CDR3 DNA follows: TGTGCCTGGAGTATAAGCGGGGGACAAGAGACCCAGTACTTC. Translation: CAWSISGGQETQYF.

The chain recombines TRBV12-3 or TRBV12-4 with TRBJ2-3; D gene uncertain. This CDR3 region has 13 residues. Trimming pared 5 bases from V and 8 bases from J, leaving 14 bases between. CDR3 sequence: CASSLGAVGTQYF. In DNA, the CDR3 is TGTGCCAGCAGTCTAGGAGCAGTTGGTACGCAGTATTTT.

The genes are TRBV7-9 and TRBJ2-1; D not certain. There are 13 residues in the CDR3. Trimming pared 1 base from V and 9 bases from J, leaving 10 bases between. CDR1 is SEHNR, CDR2 FQNEAQ, per germline (reference sequence). CDR3 protein: CASSLVGRSEQFF. In DNA form, the CDR3 reads TGTGCCAGCAGCTTAGTTGGTAGAAGTGAGCAGTTCTTC. The entire variable domain, with the rest obtained from reference TRBV7-9 and TRBJ2-1, is as follows: DTGVSQNPRHKITKRGQNVTFRCDPISEHNRLYWYRQTLGQGPEFLTYFQNEAQLEKSRLLSDRFSAERPKGSFSTLEIQRTEQGDSAMYLCASSLVGRSEQFFGPGTRLTVL.